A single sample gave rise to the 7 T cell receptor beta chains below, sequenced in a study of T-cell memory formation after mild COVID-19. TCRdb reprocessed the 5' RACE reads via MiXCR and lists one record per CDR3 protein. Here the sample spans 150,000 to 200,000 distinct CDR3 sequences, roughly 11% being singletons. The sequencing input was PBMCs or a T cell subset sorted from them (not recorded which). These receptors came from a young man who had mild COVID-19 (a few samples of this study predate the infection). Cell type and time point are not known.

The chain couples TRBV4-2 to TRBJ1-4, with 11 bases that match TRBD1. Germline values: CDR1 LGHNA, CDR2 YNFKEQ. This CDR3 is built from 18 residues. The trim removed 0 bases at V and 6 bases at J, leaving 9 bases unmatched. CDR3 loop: CASSQDLDRGRIYEKLFF. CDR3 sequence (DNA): TGTGCCAGCAGCCAAGATCTGGACAGGGGGCGCATTTATGAAAAACTGTTTTTT.

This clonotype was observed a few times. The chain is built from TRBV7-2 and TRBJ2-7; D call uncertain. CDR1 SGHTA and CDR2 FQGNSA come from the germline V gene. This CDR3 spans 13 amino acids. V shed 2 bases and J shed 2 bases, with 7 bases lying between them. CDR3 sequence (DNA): TGTGCCAGCAGCTTAACGGCTACCTACGAGCAGTACGTC. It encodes CASSLTATYEQYV.

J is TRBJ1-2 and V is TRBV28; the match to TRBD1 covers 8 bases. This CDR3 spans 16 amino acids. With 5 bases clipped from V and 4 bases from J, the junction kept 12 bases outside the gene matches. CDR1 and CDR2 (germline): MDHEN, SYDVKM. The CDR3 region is CASSTTGQGGGYGYTF. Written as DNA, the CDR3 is TGTGCCAGCAGTACAACCGGACAGGGAGGTGGCTATGGCTACACCTTC.

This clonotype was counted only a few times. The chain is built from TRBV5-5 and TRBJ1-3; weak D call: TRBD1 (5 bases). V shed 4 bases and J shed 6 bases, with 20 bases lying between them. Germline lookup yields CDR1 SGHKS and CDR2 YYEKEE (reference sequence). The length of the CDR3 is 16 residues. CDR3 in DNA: TGTGCCAGCAGCCGGGTCCCTTCAGGGATGGAAAACACCATATATTTT. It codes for CASSRVPSGMENTIYF.

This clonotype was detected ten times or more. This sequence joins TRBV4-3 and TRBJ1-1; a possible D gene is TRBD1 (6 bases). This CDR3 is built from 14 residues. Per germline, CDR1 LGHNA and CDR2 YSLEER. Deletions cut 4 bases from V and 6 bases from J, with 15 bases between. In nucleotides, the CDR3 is TGCGCCAGCAGCCGAGATACAGGGTTCTCTGAAGCTTTCTTT. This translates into CASSRDTGFSEAFF.

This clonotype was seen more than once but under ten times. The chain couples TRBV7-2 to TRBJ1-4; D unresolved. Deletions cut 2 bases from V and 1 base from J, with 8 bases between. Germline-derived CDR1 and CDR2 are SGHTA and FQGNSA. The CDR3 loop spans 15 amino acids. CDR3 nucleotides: TGTGCCAGCAGCTTATATAAGGGAACTAATGAAAAACTGTTTTTT. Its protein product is CASSLYKGTNEKLFF.

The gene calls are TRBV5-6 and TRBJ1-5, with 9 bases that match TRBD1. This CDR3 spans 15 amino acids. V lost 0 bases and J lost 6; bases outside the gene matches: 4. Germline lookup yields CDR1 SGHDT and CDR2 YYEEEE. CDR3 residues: CASSLGQGGGQPQHF. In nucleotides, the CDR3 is TGTGCCAGCAGCTTGGGACAGGGGGGCGGTCAGCCCCAGCATTTT.